This T cell receptor beta chain was recorded in a study of blood T cell repertoires in COVID-19. This CDR3 contains 12 residues. Germline CDR1 is GTSNPN and CDR2 is SVGIG (reference sequence). The V and J ends lost 4 bases and 11 bases, in that order; junction bases with no gene match: 10. Study processing details: Reference gene primer amplification in the assay estimated nucleated cell counts. Clones were read by immunoSEQ multiplex PCR, and TCRdb kept only the in-frame ones, dropping some. The D gene and trimming were derived from the DNA, and the V and J assignments and clone size from that table. Found here are roughly 110,000 clones, about 64% of them singletons; the top ten hold approximately 0.88%.

This receptor was obtained from a human donor with acute or convalescent COVID-19. The donor label of this sample is uncertain. The chain joins TRBV30 to TRBJ1-2, with 7 bases identical to TRBD1. Sequencing was done on a sample of peripheral blood. The CDR3: CAWNLSGGKYTF. CDR3 coding DNA: TGTGCCTGGAACCTGTCAGGGGGTAAATACACCTTC.